The 18 T cell receptor beta chains below come from one sample, sequenced in a study of blood T cell repertoires in COVID-19. Clones were read by immunoSEQ multiplex PCR, and TCRdb kept only the in-frame ones, dropping some. Of roughly 300,000 clones detected, 83% appear once; the ten largest clones hold 8.5% to 9.5%. Source material: peripheral blood. Receptors were obtained from a woman aged 50 to 60 who had recovered from COVID-19.

J is TRBJ2-1 and V is TRBV7-2; D is unresolved. From germline, CDR1 is SGHTA and CDR2 FQGNSA. The CDR3 is 12 amino acids. With 5 bases removed from V and 9 bases from J, the gap between germline ends came to 11 bases. The CDR3 bases are TGTGCCAGCAGCCCGCACTCGGGTGAGCAGTTCTTC. It codes for CASSPHSGEQFF.

This chain uses TRBV4-2 with TRBJ1-6; D ambiguous. The length of the CDR3 is 18 residues. The germline V gene has CDR1 LGHNA and CDR2 YNFKEQ. V was clipped by 0 bases and J by 4 bases, with 16 bases between them. The CDR3 DNA reads TGTGCCAGCAGCCAAGATGGTCCCAGCCGAGGTTATAATTCACCCCTCCACTTT. Protein product: CASSQDGPSRGYNSPLHF.

This clone appeared a few times. The DNA for the CDR3 is TGCGCCAGCAGCCAAGAGGGTAACGACAGGGGGTACGAGCAGTACTTC. Its protein product is CASSQEGNDRGYEQYF. The chain carries TRBV4-3 and TRBJ2-7; 9 bases align to TRBD1. From germline, CDR1 is LGHNA and CDR2 YSLEER. With V trimmed by 0 bases and J by 4 bases, 7 bases remained unmatched. The length of the CDR3 is 16 residues.

The J gene is TRBJ2-3, the V gene TRBV7-9; possible D gene TRBD2, 5 bases. Germline assignment: CDR1 SEHNR and CDR2 FQNEAQ (reference sequence). The CDR3 spans 16 residues. V lost 5 bases to trimming and J lost 1 base, with 16 bases between them. The CDR3 DNA is TGTGCCAGCAGCCCCAGGCGGGCAGAAGGCACAGATACGCAGTATTTT. This codes for CASSPRRAEGTDTQYF.

This chain joins TRBV7-2 and TRBJ2-1; 10 nucleotides line up with TRBD2. Unmatched junction bases numbered 9, after V lost 2 bases and J lost 8 bases. The CDR3 runs to 16 residues. Germline CDR1 reads SGHTA; CDR2 reads FQGNSA. CDR3 sequence: CASSLRFSGGRDEQFF. The CDR3 DNA reads TGTGCCAGCAGCTTACGGTTTAGCGGGGGGAGAGATGAGCAGTTCTTC.

This clone is a singleton in its sample. The chain employs TRBV6-1 and TRBJ1-1; 9 bases match TRBD1. Germline CDR1 and CDR2: MNHNS and SASEGT. CDR3 length equals 16 residues. V dropped 4 bases and J dropped 2; count of bases not matched to a gene: 8. The CDR3 region is CASSVLGQGGNTEAFF. The CDR3 DNA is TGTGCCAGCAGTGTTTTGGGACAGGGTGGAAACACTGAAGCTTTCTTT.

This chain links TRBV5-1 with TRBJ2-3; 10 bases are shared with TRBD2. Germline V gene sequence: CDR1 SGHRS, CDR2 YFSETQ. CDR3 length: 15 residues. V was clipped by 5 bases and J by 2 bases; unmatched bases: 5. The CDR3 nucleotides are TGCGCCAGCAGTCGAGGGACTAGCGACACAGATACGCAGTATTTT. Translating gives CASSRGTSDTDTQYF.

J is TRBJ1-5 and V is TRBV20-1, with D possibly matching TRBD1 (5 bases). This CDR3 comprises 11 residues. The V and J ends lost 2 bases and 9 bases respectively, with 8 bases between them. Germline loops: CDR1 DFQATT, CDR2 SNEGSKA (reference sequence). In DNA, the CDR3 is TGCAGTGCTAGATCAGACAGGCCCCAGCATTTT. As protein: CSARSDRPQHF.

The rearrangement uses TRBV30 and TRBJ2-3; D perhaps matches TRBD2 (6 bases). CDR1 is GTSNPN and CDR2 is SVGIG in the germline V gene (reference sequence). The germline V and J ends were trimmed by 1 base and 2 bases, with 10 bases remaining between them. The CDR3 runs to 14 residues. CDR3 residues: CAWSAGGHTDTQYF. The CDR3 DNA reads TGTGCCTGGAGTGCTGGAGGGCACACAGATACGCAGTATTTT.

In its sample, this clone was seen once. The J gene is TRBJ2-2, the V gene TRBV27, with D maybe TRBD1 (6 bases). Between the trimmed V and J ends, which lost 5 bases and 5 bases, there was a span of 15 bases. The CDR3 contains 15 residues. Germline-derived CDR1 and CDR2 are MNHEY and SMNVEV (reference sequence). CDR3 sequence: CASSTLQGWTGELFF. The CDR3 DNA is TGTGCCAGCAGTACTTTACAGGGTTGGACCGGGGAGCTGTTTTTT.

The V call is TRBV29-1, the J call TRBJ2-2; D is possibly TRBD1 (5 bases). Trimming removed 4 bases at V and 2 bases at J, with 14 bases between. CDR1 is SQVTM and CDR2 is ANQGSEA in the germline V gene. The CDR3 covers 15 residues. CDR3 nucleotide sequence: TGCAGCGTTGGGAGCTCGCAGGGTAACACCGGGGAGCTGTTTTTT. Amino acids: CSVGSSQGNTGELFF.

This clone appeared a single time. The chain is built from TRBV6-5 and TRBJ2-7; 11 positions match TRBD1. V lost 6 bases to trimming and J lost 3 bases; unmatched junction nucleotides: 7. This CDR3 contains 15 residues. Germline V gives CDR1 MNHEY, CDR2 SVGAGI. The CDR3 DNA is TGTGCCAGCAGGCAGGACAGGGGGCCTCTCTACGAGCAGTACTTC. It is translated as CASRQDRGPLYEQYF.

V usage is TRBV19 and J usage is TRBJ2-3, with 8 bases that match TRBD1. The CDR3 has 17 amino acids. V gave up 5 bases and J gave up 1 base; unmatched junction bases: 11. CDR1 is LNHDA and CDR2 is SQIVND in the germline V gene (reference sequence). CDR3 loop: CASSVDREVGGTDTQYF. In nucleotides, the CDR3 is TGTGCCAGTAGTGTGGACAGGGAAGTCGGGGGCACAGATACGCAGTATTTT.

The chain recombines TRBV24-1 with TRBJ2-3, with 7 bases identical to TRBD1. The V and J ends lost 5 bases and 0 bases, in that order; junction bases with no gene match: 7. CDR1 is KGHDR, CDR2 SFDVKD, per germline. The CDR3 is 16 residues long. CDR3 loop: CATSAQGISSTDTQYF. In DNA form, the CDR3 reads TGTGCCACCAGTGCACAGGGGATTTCTAGCACAGATACGCAGTATTTT.

The chain has TRBV27 and TRBJ2-7; 9 bases agree with TRBD1. Germline CDR1 and CDR2: MNHEY and SMNVEV (reference sequence). The junction had 15 bases not matched to a gene; V was cut back by 6 bases and J by 12 bases. The CDR3 sequence is 14 residues long. CDR3 loop: CASRAPGQGGRRYF. CDR3 nucleotides: TGTGCCAGCAGGGCCCCGGGACAGGGAGGGCGGCGGTACTTC.

The gene calls are TRBV5-1 and TRBJ1-1; TRBD1 is a possible D gene (6 bases). V was cut by 3 bases and J by 2 bases, with 11 bases left in between. CDR1 and CDR2 from the germline V gene are SGHRS and YFSETQ. The CDR3 covers 14 residues. DNA for the CDR3: TGCGCCAGCAGCTGGACAGACGGCAACACTGAAGCTTTCTTT. Translated, it gives CASSWTDGNTEAFF.

This clone was counted at least ten times. The J gene is TRBJ2-1, the V gene TRBV27; a possible D gene is TRBD2 (6 bases). V gave up 0 bases and J gave up 6 bases, with 12 bases separating them. The length of the CDR3 is 15 residues. Germline assignment: CDR1 MNHEY and CDR2 SMNVEV (reference sequence). The CDR3 protein is CASSLSARGLNEQFF. The CDR3 DNA sequence: TGTGCCAGCAGTTTATCTGCAAGGGGACTCAATGAGCAGTTCTTC.

The chain joins TRBV7-6 to TRBJ2-5; D possibly corresponds to TRBD2 (6 bases). V was pared by 5 bases and J by 4 bases, with 11 bases between. This CDR3 spans 13 amino acids. Germline V gene data show CDR1 as SGHVS and CDR2 as FNYEAQ. CDR3 nucleotides: TGTGCCAGCAGCCGACTAGTAACAGAGACCCAGTACTTC. Its translation: CASSRLVTETQYF. Full variable domain (missing parts from reference TRBV7-6 and TRBJ2-5): GAGVSQSPRYKVTKRGQDVALRCDPISGHVSLYWYRQALGQGPEFLTYFNYEAQQDKSGLPNDRFSAERPEGSISTLTIQRTEQRDSAMYRCASSRLVTETQYFGPGTRLLVL.